Below, 11 T cell receptor beta chains from the same sample are listed, as sequenced in a study of shared clonotypes between healthy human individuals. Generated by immunoSEQ multiplex PCR, the TCRdb table keeps only in-frame clones and is missing some. The repertoire holds roughly 500,000 clones, with 70% to 80% as singletons. The sample comprised PBMCs. Receptors were obtained from a woman aged 40 to 50 in good health. Some clones in this sample may be carry-over from other donors' samples.

This sequence joins TRBV5-1 and TRBJ2-2, with D unclear. The CDR3 has 13 amino acids. Per the germline V gene, CDR1 is SGHRS and CDR2 is YFSETQ. Trimming shortened V by 3 bases and J by 7 bases, and 10 bases separated the two germline ends. CDR3 protein: CASSSDAIGELFF. Written as DNA, the CDR3 is TGCGCCAGCAGCTCGGACGCTATCGGGGAGCTGTTTTTT.

This chain links TRBV30 with TRBJ2-3; a possible D gene is TRBD2 (5 bases). This CDR3 region has 14 residues. The germline V gene encodes CDR1 GTSNPN and CDR2 SVGIG (reference sequence). V was pared by 2 bases and J by 1 base, with 10 bases between. Written as DNA, the CDR3 is TGTGCCTGGAGTTCTAGCACTCGCACAGATACGCAGTATTTT. This gives the protein CAWSSSTRTDTQYF.

The rearrangement joins TRBV2 to TRBJ2-7, with 13 nucleotides matching TRBD2. The V and J ends lost 6 bases and 0 bases, in that order; junction bases with no gene match: 17. The germline V gene has CDR1 SNHLY and CDR2 FYNNEI. The CDR3 contains 20 residues. CDR3 bases: TGTGCCAGCAGGGGGTTCGGAACCGGGACTAGCGGGACCACCTCCTACGAGCAGTACTTC. It translates to CASRGFGTGTSGTTSYEQYF.

The chain is built from TRBV29-1 and TRBJ1-2; a weak D match, TRBD1 (6 bases). CDR1 and CDR2 from the germline V gene are SQVTM and ANQGSEA. V lost 8 bases to trimming and J lost 8 bases, with 21 bases between them. This CDR3 region has 13 residues. The CDR3 nucleotides are TGCAGCCCCCTCCAGGGGAGATCCGGAGGCTACACCTTC. The encoded protein is CSPLQGRSGGYTF.

The rearrangement joins TRBV14 to TRBJ2-2; 7 bases match TRBD2. The CDR3 spans 16 residues. After removal of 4 bases from V and 3 bases from J, the junction contained 8 bases not matched to a gene. The germline V gene has CDR1 SGHDN and CDR2 FVKESK. CDR3 amino acids: CASSPYGGRYTGELFF. CDR3 nucleotides: TGTGCCAGCAGCCCCTACGGCGGGAGATACACCGGGGAGCTGTTTTTT. Drawing the rest from reference TRBV14 and TRBJ2-2, the complete variable domain is EAGVTQFPSHSVIEKGQTVTLRCDPISGHDNLYWYRRVMGKEIKFLLHFVKESKQDESGMPNNRFLAERTGGTYSTLKVQPAELEDSGVYFCASSPYGGRYTGELFFGEGSRLTVL.

The chain is built from TRBV19 and TRBJ2-2, with no clear D. This CDR3 comprises 15 residues. The germline V gene has CDR1 LNHDA and CDR2 SQIVND (reference sequence). V gave up 0 bases and J gave up 4 bases, with 9 bases separating them. The CDR3 is CASSIDPGRTGELFF. CDR3 coding DNA: TGTGCCAGTAGTATAGACCCCGGACGCACCGGGGAGCTGTTTTTT.

The V and J genes are TRBV4-2 and TRBJ2-7; D possibly corresponds to TRBD1 (5 bases). The CDR3 is made up of 15 amino acids. The germline V and J ends were trimmed by 1 base and 4 bases, with 14 bases remaining between them. Germline V gene sequence: CDR1 LGHNA, CDR2 YNFKEQ. The CDR3 is CASSQVRQSEYEQYF. DNA for the CDR3: TGTGCCAGCAGCCAAGTAAGACAGTCGGAATACGAGCAGTACTTC.

V and J are TRBV27 and TRBJ2-7, with D hard to call. Germline values: CDR1 MNHEY, CDR2 SMNVEV (reference sequence). The CDR3 runs to 13 residues. The germline V and J ends were trimmed by 3 bases and 4 bases, with 10 bases remaining between them. The CDR3 reads CASSFNERYEQYF. The CDR3 nucleotides read TGTGCCAGCAGTTTTAATGAGAGATACGAGCAGTACTTC.

This clone was seen repeatedly, ten times or more. This chain uses TRBV28 with TRBJ2-1, with D perhaps matching TRBD1 (5 bases). The CDR3 length is 14 residues. The V end was cut by 5 bases, the J end by 5 bases, with 13 bases between. Germline V gene data show CDR1 as MDHEN and CDR2 as SYDVKM. The CDR3 sequence: CASSNQGPHNEQFF. CDR3 coding DNA: TGTGCCAGCAGTAACCAGGGCCCCCACAATGAGCAGTTCTTC.

V is TRBV10-3 and J is TRBJ2-3; unclear D gene. CDR3 length: 12 residues. With 6 bases removed from V and 0 bases from J, the gap between germline ends came to 4 bases. Germline assignment: CDR1 ENHRY and CDR2 SYGVKD. CDR3 loop: CAISASTDTQYF. DNA of the CDR3: TGTGCCATCAGCGCTAGCACAGATACGCAGTATTTT.

This clone was observed a few times. The chain joins TRBV19 to TRBJ1-5, with 7 bases aligning to TRBD1. After removal of 10 bases from V and 7 bases from J, the junction contained 10 bases not matched to a gene. Germline-derived CDR1 and CDR2 are LNHDA and SQIVND (reference sequence). The CDR3 has 13 residues. CDR3 protein: CATSQGVGQPQHF. The CDR3 region has the DNA TGTGCCACCAGTCAGGGGGTCGGCCAGCCCCAGCATTTT.